This T cell receptor (beta chain) was retrieved from a study of technical replicates of blood from several donors. Measured with immunoSEQ multiplex PCR; TCRdb has only the in-frame clones, and not every one. The table lists tens of thousands of clones, under 99% of them singletons. The J segment lost 6 bases and the V segment lost 5 bases, leaving 3 bases of the junction unmatched. Germline V lookup: CDR1 MDHEN, CDR2 SYDVKM. The CDR3 is made up of 12 amino acids. Sequenced sample: T cells isolated from PBMCs. The chain combines TRBV28 with TRBJ2-7, with TRBD1 matching over 8 bases. The receptor comes from a human donor in good health. Here the CDR3 DNA reads TGTGCCAGCAGTCCGGACAGGGCCGAGCAGTACTTC. Translated, it gives CASSPDRAEQYF.